A single sample gave rise to the 15 T cell receptor beta chains below, sequenced in a study of shared clonotypes between healthy human individuals. Data came from immunoSEQ multiplex PCR; TCRdb stores just in-frame clones and leaves some out. The repertoire has about 2.5 million clones, under 95% of them found once; the top ten carry 0.37%. Sample: naive CD4+ T cells from PBMCs. Subset denoted: CD45RA+ positively selected. The receptors come from a man aged 18 to 30 in good health. Some clones in this sample may be carry-over from other donors' samples.

The chain recombines TRBV29-1 with TRBJ2-7; 10 bases agree with TRBD2. The germline CDR1 and CDR2 sequences are SQVTM and ANQGSEA. The trim removed 4 bases at V and 4 bases at J, leaving 4 bases unmatched. The CDR3 loop spans 13 amino acids. Here the CDR3 DNA reads TGCAGCGTTGCCTGGACTAGCGGTTACGAGCAGTACTTC. This translates into CSVAWTSGYEQYF.

J is TRBJ2-3 and V is TRBV5-4; 13 bases are a match to TRBD2. Germline CDR1 and CDR2: SGHNT and YYREEE (reference sequence). This CDR3 region has 17 residues. V shed 4 bases, J shed 2 bases, and the junction held 7 bases outside the gene matches. The CDR3 region has the DNA TGTGCCAGCAGCAGACTAGCGGGAGGCCTTAACACAGATACGCAGTATTTT. Protein sequence: CASSRLAGGLNTDTQYF.

The gene calls are TRBV6-1 and TRBJ2-7; the D gene is possibly TRBD1 (6 bases). Trimming cost V 6 bases and J 0 bases, with 12 bases left between them. Germline V lookup: CDR1 MNHNS, CDR2 SASEGT. The CDR3 is 14 residues long. The CDR3 is CASRQGPYSYEQYF. CDR3 DNA sequence: TGTGCCAGCAGACAGGGCCCGTACTCCTACGAGCAGTACTTC.

Comment on this clone: The same CDR3 also results from other DNA sequences found in this sample. The chain has TRBV5-6 and TRBJ1-2; 10 nucleotides agree with TRBD1. The V gene end was trimmed by 2 bases and the J gene end by 4 bases; junction bases not matched to a gene: 5. The CDR3 has 15 amino acids. CDR1 is SGHDT and CDR2 is YYEEEE in the germline V gene. CDR3 residues: CASSFRDRGPYGYTF. CDR3 nucleotides: TGTGCCAGCAGCTTCCGGGACAGGGGTCCCTATGGCTACACCTTC.

CDR3 bases: TGTGCCAGCAGCTTAGTTTTGTTCGGGACTGAAGCTTTCTTT. Amino acid sequence: CASSLVLFGTEAFF. V usage is TRBV7-9 and J usage is TRBJ1-1; D remains ambiguous. Trimming stripped 1 base from V and 5 bases from J, with 11 bases between. Germline CDR1 SEHNR, CDR2 FQNEAQ (reference sequence). The CDR3 is 14 amino acids.

Here the CDR3 DNA reads TGTGCCAGCAGCCGCGACAGGGGGCCTGGCTACACCTTC. This translates into CASSRDRGPGYTF. The chain couples TRBV6-1 to TRBJ1-2; 10 positions agree with TRBD1. CDR3 size: 13 residues. V shed 6 bases and J 7 bases; nucleotides not matched to a gene: 5. Germline CDR1 is MNHNS and CDR2 is SASEGT.

V usage is TRBV5-1 and J usage is TRBJ2-1; 9 bases are a match to TRBD2. V was pared by 0 bases and J by 13 bases, with 17 bases of the junction left unmatched. There are 17 residues in the CDR3. The V gene's germline CDR1 is SGHRS and CDR2 YFSETQ. CDR3 residues: CASSLGREASAGGSQFF. The CDR3 DNA sequence: TGCGCCAGCAGCTTGGGTCGGGAAGCTTCAGCGGGGGGTAGTCAGTTCTTC.

V is TRBV5-1 and J is TRBJ1-1; D remains unclear. The germline gives CDR1 SGHRS, CDR2 YFSETQ. The CDR3 covers 14 residues. The V end lost 10 bases, the J end lost 0 bases, and 16 bases lay between the germline ends. CDR3 in amino acids: CAGRTGPMNTEAFF. The CDR3 bases are TGCGCCGGCCGGACGGGCCCCATGAACACTGAAGCTTTCTTT.

The chain carries TRBV7-9 and TRBJ2-2; 10 positions agree with TRBD2. There are 16 residues in the CDR3. Trimming cost V 6 bases and J 1 base; bases outside gene matches: 5. Germline values: CDR1 SEHNR, CDR2 FQNEAQ (reference sequence). The CDR3 DNA reads as TGTGCCAGCAGTCTAGCGGGAGCACGGAACACCGGGGAGCTGTTTTTT. Encoded protein: CASSLAGARNTGELFF.

The chain has TRBV29-1 and TRBJ1-2; D not resolved. CDR1 is SQVTM, CDR2 ANQGSEA, per germline. V dropped 4 bases and J dropped 5 bases, with 8 bases sitting between them. There are 11 residues in the CDR3. Written as DNA, the CDR3 is TGCAGCGTTGCAAGGGCTTATGGCTACACCTTC. Translated: CSVARAYGYTF.

On this clone: The sample contains more than one DNA sequence encoding this CDR3. The chain recombines TRBV5-1 with TRBJ1-2, with D possibly matching TRBD1 (5 bases). The ends were cut back, 0 bases at V and 4 bases at J, with 7 bases in the middle. The CDR3 length is 13 residues. Germline V gives CDR1 SGHRS, CDR2 YFSETQ. The CDR3 region has the DNA TGCGCCAGCAGCTTGGGACAGACCTATGGCTACACCTTC. Protein sequence: CASSLGQTYGYTF.

This rearrangement joins TRBV27 to TRBJ2-2; D call uncertain. Looked up from germline, CDR1 is MNHEY and CDR2 is SMNVEV (reference sequence). V dropped 2 bases and J dropped 9 bases, with 19 bases sitting between them. The CDR3 runs 16 residues. Written as DNA, the CDR3 is TGTGCCAGCAGTTTACGAATAGCAGTAAGGACCTGGGAGCTGTTTTTT. This gives the protein CASSLRIAVRTWELFF.

The chain uses TRBV25-1 and TRBJ1-2, with no clear D. Germline V gives CDR1 MGHDK, CDR2 SYGVNS. The CDR3 length is 16 residues. V was pared by 4 bases and J by 1 base, with 16 bases between. The DNA for the CDR3 is TGTGCCAGCAGTGGGGCAGGACGCTCCCTTAACTATGGCTACACCTTC. This translates into CASSGAGRSLNYGYTF.

Concerning this clone itself: At the DNA level, this CDR3 is encoded by other sequences in the same sample as well. The V gene is TRBV7-3, the J gene TRBJ2-5; D is possibly TRBD1 (6 bases). The CDR3 spans 14 residues. V lost 2 bases to trimming and J lost 1 base, with 8 bases between them. Germline V gene data show CDR1 as SGHTA and CDR2 as FQGTGA. As DNA, the CDR3 is TGTGCCAGCAGCTTACTAGGGGGCCAAGAGACCCAGTACTTC. Translated, it gives CASSLLGGQETQYF.

V is TRBV30 and J is TRBJ2-7; 9 nucleotides agree with TRBD1. Trimming removed 3 bases from V and 2 bases from J; junction bases left unmatched: 14. From germline, CDR1 is GTSNPN and CDR2 SVGIG (reference sequence). This CDR3 comprises 17 residues. In DNA form, the CDR3 reads TGTGCCTGGAGGAGGTTCCTGGGACAGGGTTCGACCTACGAGCAGTACTTC. This encodes CAWRRFLGQGSTYEQYF.